These 6 T cell receptor beta chains were sequenced from one sample in a study of shared clonotypes between healthy human individuals. Sequenced by immunoSEQ multiplex PCR; TCRdb stores in-frame clones only, minus some. In the table there are some 2,500,000 clones, 92% of which are singletons. The sample comprised naive CD4+ T cells from PBMCs. Subset reported: CD45RA+ positively selected. These receptor sequences come from a man between 18 and 29 years old in good health. Some clones in this sample may be carry-over from other donors' samples.

V usage is TRBV7-2 and J usage is TRBJ2-3; D uncertain. The V gene's germline CDR1 is SGHTA and CDR2 FQGNSA. The CDR3 covers 13 residues. The germline V and J ends were trimmed by 3 bases and 1 base, with 5 bases remaining between them. Written as DNA, the CDR3 is TGTGCCAGCAGCTTCTTCCGCACAGATACGCAGTATTTT. This gives the protein CASSFFRTDTQYF.

This clone turned up a few times. The chain combines TRBV28 with TRBJ1-5, with D maybe TRBD1 (5 bases). Germline loops: CDR1 MDHEN, CDR2 SYDVKM. Trimming removed 5 bases from V and 9 bases from J, with 11 bases in between. The CDR3 length is 12 residues. The CDR3 reads CASSRTGLPQHF. CDR3 sequence (DNA): TGTGCCAGCAGTAGAACAGGCTTGCCCCAGCATTTT.

The CDR3 DNA sequence: TGTGCCAGTAGTATACAGGGTATCACTACCTACGAGCAGTACTTC. This gives the protein CASSIQGITTYEQYF. The chain uses TRBV19 and TRBJ2-7; possibly TRBD1 for D (5 bases). Trimming cost V 2 bases and J 2 bases, with 13 bases left between them. The V gene's germline CDR1 is LNHDA and CDR2 SQIVND (reference sequence). The CDR3 is made up of 15 amino acids.

This chain joins TRBV6-6 and TRBJ1-5; D not resolved. The CDR3 totals 15 residues. Germline V lookup: CDR1 MNHNY, CDR2 SVGAGI (reference sequence). V lost 2 bases, J lost 5 bases, and 13 bases lay in between. In DNA, the CDR3 is TGTGCCAGCAGTTACCCGAACGTTCCATATCAGCCCCAGCATTTT. It yields the protein CASSYPNVPYQPQHF.

The genes are TRBV11-2 and TRBJ1-2; D perhaps matches TRBD1 (6 bases). With 5 bases removed from V and 4 bases from J, the gap between germline ends came to 23 bases. The CDR3 length is 17 residues. Germline V gene data show CDR1 as SGHAT and CDR2 as FQNNGV. The CDR3: CASSHRHGLGGLYGYTF. CDR3 nucleotides: TGTGCCAGCAGCCATCGCCACGGGTTGGGGGGGCTCTATGGCTACACCTTC.

This clone was seen just once. V gene TRBV6-5 combines with J gene TRBJ2-6; no definite D call. The V gene lost 3 bases and the J gene lost 0 bases, with 9 bases spanning the gap. The germline CDR1 and CDR2 sequences are MNHEY and SVGAGI. CDR3 length: 16 residues. This chain's CDR3 is CASSYRPTSGANVLTF. The DNA for the CDR3 is TGTGCCAGCAGTTATCGCCCGACCTCTGGGGCCAACGTCCTGACTTTC.